The clone carrying this T cell receptor beta chain came up a few times. V dropped 10 bases and J dropped 6; count of bases not matched to a gene: 7. CDR1 is SEHNR and CDR2 is FQNEAQ in the germline V gene (reference sequence). The CDR3 is 13 residues long. The sequencing template was cDNA reverse transcribed from extracted RNA. Assay used: immunoSEQ multiplex PCR; TCRdb lists only in-frame clones, some missing. The repertoire consists of roughly 230,000 clones, with 40% to 45% occurring once and the leading ten covering around 2.5%. Treatment denoted: oral pan-JAK inhibitor, 5-10 mg twice daily. These data belong to a study of CD8+ T cells in alopecia areata. Study background: For the treated group, dosing was oral tofacitinib at 5 to 10 mg twice daily.

The receptor's source is a human donor with alopecia areata. The source material was CD4+ T cells sorted from blood, sampled at approximately week 37, from a patient treated with tofacitinib. The J gene is TRBJ2-1, the V gene TRBV7-9, with 9 bases matching TRBD1. CDR3 in DNA: TGTGCCACCCCGGGACAGGGTAGCAATGAGCAGTTCTTC. It specifies CATPGQGSNEQFF.